This T cell receptor (beta chain) was sequenced in a study of T cell responses to AZD1222 COVID-19 vaccine. Study-level results: Distributed over spike, vaccine-associated CD4 TCRs predominated at 160-218 and 743-854. An increase in Spike-specific TCR breadth and depth was observed after two AZD1222 doses. Clonal diversity may have been underestimated in mostly white British donors.

Doses given second, at about 4 or about 12 weeks, were pooled. Comment on this clone: What it recognizes is unknown.

Libraries were prepared by immunoSEQ multiplex PCR; TCRdb keeps only in-frame clonotypes and omits some of them. The table lists more than 60,000 clones, roughly 91% of them singletons. The germline V gene has CDR1 MNHEY and CDR2 SVGAGI. CDR3 length: 15 residues. The V segment lost 5 bases and the J segment 6 bases; nucleotides outside the gene matches: 9. The clonotype was recovered from an adult who received the AZD1222 COVID-19 vaccine. V usage is TRBV6-5 and J usage is TRBJ2-1; 8 bases agree with TRBD2. Here the sequenced sample was peripheral blood, taken 28 days after the second AZD1222 dose. CDR3 amino acids: CASSIAGSVRNEQFF. The CDR3 bases are TGTGCCAGCAGTATAGCGGGGAGCGTACGCAATGAGCAGTTCTTC.